These 8 T cell receptor beta chains came from one sample sequenced in a study of shared clonotypes between healthy human individuals. The assay was immunoSEQ multiplex PCR, and TCRdb's table has in-frame clones only and misses some. In the table there are over a million clones, around 95% of which are singletons. Sequencing was done on a sample of naive CD4+ T cells sorted from blood. Subset of the sample: CD45RA+ positively selected. Receptors originate from a young man in good health.

The chain has TRBV10-1 and TRBJ2-2; 7 bases line up with TRBD2. J was trimmed by 3 bases and V by 3 bases; bases with no gene match: 7. The CDR3 sequence is 16 residues long. Germline V gene data show CDR1 as WNHNN and CDR2 as SYGVQD (reference sequence). As DNA, the CDR3 is TGCGCCAGCAGTGAAGGGTATGGGAGGGACACCGGGGAGCTGTTTTTT. It translates to CASSEGYGRDTGELFF.

This chain uses TRBV28 with TRBJ2-7; TRBD1 matches 9 bases. J was trimmed by 4 bases and V by 3 bases; bases with no gene match: 4. CDR1 MDHEN and CDR2 SYDVKM come from the germline V gene. This CDR3 region has 14 residues. The CDR3 coding sequence is TGTGCCAGCAGTTTCGGGACAGGGTTTTACGAGCAGTACTTC. It translates to CASSFGTGFYEQYF.

Concerning this clone: Other DNA sequences in this sample translate to the same CDR3. This chain joins TRBV18 and TRBJ2-1, with 8 bases matching TRBD2. The CDR3 runs 15 residues. CDR1 is KGHSH, CDR2 LQKENI, per germline. V was clipped by 3 bases and J by 0 bases; unmatched bases: 1. The CDR3 protein is CASSPSGSSYNEQFF. DNA of the CDR3: TGTGCCAGCTCACCCAGCGGGAGCTCCTACAATGAGCAGTTCTTC. The variable domain in full, with the rest retrieved from reference TRBV18 and TRBJ2-1, is NAGVMQNPRHLVRRRGQEARLRCSPMKGHSHVYWYRQLPEEGLKFMVYLQKENIIDESGMPKERFSAEFPKEGPSILRIQQVVRGDSAAYFCASSPSGSSYNEQFFGPGTRLTVL.

This clone was observed a single time. The chain combines TRBV6-6 with TRBJ2-1; 9 bases align to TRBD1. This CDR3 region has 15 residues. Germline-derived CDR1 and CDR2 are MNHNY and SVGAGI (reference sequence). V shed 5 bases and J 6 bases; nucleotides not matched to a gene: 8. The CDR3 here is CASSGQGKTRNEQFF. The CDR3 coding sequence is TGTGCCAGCAGTGGACAGGGGAAAACACGCAATGAGCAGTTCTTC.

The rearrangement joins TRBV7-8 to TRBJ2-3; TRBD1 aligns across 9 bases. Germline values: CDR1 SGHVS, CDR2 FQNEAQ. V was pared by 5 bases and J by 4 bases, with 13 bases of the junction left unmatched. The CDR3 loop spans 17 amino acids. The CDR3: CASSHADTGGSADTQYF. CDR3 in DNA: TGTGCCAGCAGCCACGCAGACACAGGGGGCAGCGCAGATACGCAGTATTTT.

In this sample, this clone turned up once. The V gene is TRBV7-8, the J gene TRBJ1-2, with 7 bases aligning to TRBD1. Looked up from germline, CDR1 is SGHVS and CDR2 is FQNEAQ. Trimming cost V 1 base and J 2 bases; bases outside gene matches: 10. The CDR3 runs 17 residues. CDR3 sequence reads: CASSLDEPTGLNYGYTF. The CDR3 DNA reads as TGTGCCAGCAGCTTAGACGAGCCGACAGGGCTAAACTATGGCTACACCTTC.

The chain links TRBV7-9 to TRBJ2-2; D may be TRBD2 (5 bases). CDR1 SEHNR and CDR2 FQNEAQ come from the germline V gene (reference sequence). The CDR3 is 16 amino acids. V lost 5 bases, J lost 3 bases, and 16 bases lay in between. As DNA, the CDR3 is TGTGCCAGCAGCGACGTCCGGGATACTTACACCGGGGAGCTGTTTTTT. The encoded protein is CASSDVRDTYTGELFF.

The J gene is TRBJ1-1, the V gene TRBV28, with 8 bases aligning to TRBD1. V trimming: 2 bases; J trimming: 10 bases; junction bases outside the gene matches: 6. The CDR3 is made up of 13 amino acids. Germline V gene data show CDR1 as MDHEN and CDR2 as SYDVKM. The CDR3 protein is CASSLRQGAGAFF. The CDR3 DNA is TGTGCCAGCAGTTTAAGGCAGGGGGCTGGAGCTTTCTTT.